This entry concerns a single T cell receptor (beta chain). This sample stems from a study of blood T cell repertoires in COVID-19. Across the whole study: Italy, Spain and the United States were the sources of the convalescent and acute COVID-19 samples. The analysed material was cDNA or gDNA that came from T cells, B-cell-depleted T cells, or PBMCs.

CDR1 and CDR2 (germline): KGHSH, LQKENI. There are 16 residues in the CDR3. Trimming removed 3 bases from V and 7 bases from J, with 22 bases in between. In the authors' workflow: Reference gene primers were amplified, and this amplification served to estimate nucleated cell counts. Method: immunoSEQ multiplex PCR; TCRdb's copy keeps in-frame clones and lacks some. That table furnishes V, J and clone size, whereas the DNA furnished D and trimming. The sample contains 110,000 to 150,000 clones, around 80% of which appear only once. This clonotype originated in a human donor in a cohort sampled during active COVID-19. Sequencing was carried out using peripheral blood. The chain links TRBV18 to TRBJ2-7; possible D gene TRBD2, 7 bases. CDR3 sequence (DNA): TGTGCCAGCTCACCGTTCCGCATTGAGGGGGGGGGAGAGCAGTACTTC. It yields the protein CASSPFRIEGGGEQYF.